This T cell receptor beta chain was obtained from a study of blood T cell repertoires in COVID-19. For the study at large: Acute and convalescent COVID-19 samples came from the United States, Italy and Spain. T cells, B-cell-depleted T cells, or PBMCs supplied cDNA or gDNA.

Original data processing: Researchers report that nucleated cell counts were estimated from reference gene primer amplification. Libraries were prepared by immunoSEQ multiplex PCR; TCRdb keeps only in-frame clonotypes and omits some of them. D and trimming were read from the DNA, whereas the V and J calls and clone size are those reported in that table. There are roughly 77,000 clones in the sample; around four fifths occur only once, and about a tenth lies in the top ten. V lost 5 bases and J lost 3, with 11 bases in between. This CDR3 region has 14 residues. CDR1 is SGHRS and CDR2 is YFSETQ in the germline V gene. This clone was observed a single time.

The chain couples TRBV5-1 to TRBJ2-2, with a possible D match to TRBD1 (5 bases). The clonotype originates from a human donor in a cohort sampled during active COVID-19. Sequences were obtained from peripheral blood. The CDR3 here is CASRQDPDTGELFF. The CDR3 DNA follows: TGCGCCAGCAGACAGGATCCGGACACCGGGGAGCTGTTTTTT. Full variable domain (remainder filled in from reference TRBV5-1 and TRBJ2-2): KAGVTQTPRYLIKTRGQQVTLSCSPISGHRSVSWYQQTPGQGLQFLFEYFSETQRNKGNFPGRFSGRQFSNSRSEMNVSTLELGDSALYLCASRQDPDTGELFFGEGSRLTVL.